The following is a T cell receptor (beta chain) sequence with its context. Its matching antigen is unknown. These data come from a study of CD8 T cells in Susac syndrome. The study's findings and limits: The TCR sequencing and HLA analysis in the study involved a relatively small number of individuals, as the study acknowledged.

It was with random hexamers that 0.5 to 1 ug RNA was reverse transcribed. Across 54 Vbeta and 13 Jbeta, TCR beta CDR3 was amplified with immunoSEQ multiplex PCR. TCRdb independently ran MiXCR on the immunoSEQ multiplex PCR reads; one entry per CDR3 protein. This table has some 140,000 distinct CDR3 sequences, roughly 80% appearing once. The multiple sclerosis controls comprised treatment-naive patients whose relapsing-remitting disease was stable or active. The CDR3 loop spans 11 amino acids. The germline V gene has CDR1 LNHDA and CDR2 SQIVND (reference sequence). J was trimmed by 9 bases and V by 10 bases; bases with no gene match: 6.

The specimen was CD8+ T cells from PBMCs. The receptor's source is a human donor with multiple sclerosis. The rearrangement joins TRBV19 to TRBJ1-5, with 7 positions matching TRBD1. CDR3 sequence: CAKGAARPQHF. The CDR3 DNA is TGTGCCAAGGGGGCGGCTAGGCCCCAGCATTTT. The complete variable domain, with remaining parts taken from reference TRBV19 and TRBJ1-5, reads DGGITQSPKYLFRKEGQNVTLSCEQNLNHDAMYWYRQDPGQGLRLIYYSQIVNDFQKGDIAEGYSVSREKKESFPLTVTSAQKNPTAFYLCAKGAARPQHFGDGTRLSIL.